The 6 T cell receptor beta chains in this list originate from one sample, sequenced in a study of CD8 T cells in ankylosing spondylitis. No cognate antigen is known for these TCRs. Whole-study results and caveats: Fewer than ten highly homologous variants made up a TCR beta motif, and this motif appeared characteristic of ankylosing spondylitis blood.

TCRdb reprocessed the 5' RACE reads with MiXCR, giving one entry per CDR3 protein. The sample carries 500,000 to 650,000 distinct CDR3 sequences, under 5.5% recorded once. The sample was blood, either unsorted or a sorted T cell fraction (not recorded which). The receptors shown here come from a male donor with ankylosing spondylitis.

Many counts were recorded for this clonotype. The rearrangement links TRBV6-5 to TRBJ1-5; D ambiguous. The CDR3 runs 14 residues. Germline V gene data show CDR1 as MNHEY and CDR2 as SVGAGI. Trimming left V 0 bases short and J 7 bases short, with 10 bases between. In DNA, the CDR3 is TGTGCCAGCAGTTACTCCGAGGCCTTCCAGCCCCAGCATTTT. It is translated as CASSYSEAFQPQHF.

Many counts were recorded for this clonotype. The rearrangement links TRBV13 to TRBJ2-7; D assignment may be TRBD1 or TRBD2 (5 bases each). Germline CDR1 PRHDT, CDR2 FYEKMQ (reference sequence). V gave up 3 bases and J gave up 6 bases, with 12 bases separating them. The CDR3 is 13 amino acids. DNA for the CDR3: TGTGCCAGCAGCTTTACGGCAGGGAGCGAGCAGTACTTC. It encodes CASSFTAGSEQYF.

The chain has TRBV6-5 and TRBJ2-2, with D possibly matching TRBD1 (6 bases). Germline CDR1 is MNHEY and CDR2 is SVGAGI. This CDR3 is built from 17 residues. The V end was cut by 2 bases, the J end by 4 bases, with 17 bases between. CDR3 coding DNA: TGTGCCAGCAGTTACCCTACAGGGTCGGTTCGCACCGGGGAGCTGTTTTTT. Amino acid sequence: CASSYPTGSVRTGELFF.

This clonotype was seen many times. This chain links TRBV20-1 with TRBJ2-7; D perhaps matches TRBD2 (6 bases). This CDR3 comprises 13 residues. V was cut by 0 bases and J by 6 bases, with 12 bases left in between. Germline CDR1 is DFQATT and CDR2 is SNEGSKA (reference sequence). Here the CDR3 reads CSARDPGLPEQYF. The CDR3 DNA reads TGCAGTGCTAGAGATCCGGGACTTCCCGAGCAGTACTTC.

In this sample, this clonotype turned up a few times. The gene calls are TRBV6-2 or TRBV6-3 and TRBJ2-7, with 7 nucleotides matching TRBD2. CDR3 length: 14 amino acids. The V and J ends lost 7 bases and 1 base, in that order; junction bases with no gene match: 7. Germline V gives CDR1 MNHEY, CDR2 SVGEGT. As DNA, the CDR3 is TGTGCCAGCATGAGACTAGCACTATCCTACGAGCAGTACTTC. This encodes CASMRLALSYEQYF.

There are many counts of this clonotype. The V call is TRBV7-2, the J call TRBJ2-7, with D maybe TRBD1 (5 bases). V lost 4 bases to trimming and J lost 6 bases, with 19 bases between them. Looked up from germline, CDR1 is SGHTA and CDR2 is FQGNSA. There are 15 residues in the CDR3. CDR3 sequence (DNA): TGTGCCAGCAGCTCATTACAGGTTGAATTATCCGAGCAGTACTTC. It specifies CASSSLQVELSEQYF.